The clone carrying this TCR beta chain was seen at least ten times. The CDR3 regions of TCR beta were amplified from RNA transcripts. Carried out on the TCR CDR3, a first-round RT-PCR used the HTBI primer set. From the multiplex PCR reads, TCRdb called clonotypes with MiXCR, one entry per CDR3 protein. In the table there are about 480,000 distinct CDR3 sequences, over 13% of which are singletons. The data originate from a study of T cells in Graves' hyperthyroidism and ophthalmopathy. The source is a woman under 30 with Graves' hyperthyroidism. Sequencing was performed on blood.

The CDR3: CASSLGGQGQYGYTF. The CDR3 DNA sequence: TGTGCCAGCAGCTTAGGAGGACAGGGTCAATATGGCTACACCTTC. The chain joins TRBV7-3 to TRBJ1-2, with TRBD1 matching over 8 bases. Germline loops: CDR1 SGHTA, CDR2 FQGTGA. The CDR3 contains 15 residues. After removal of 2 bases from V and 5 bases from J, the junction contained 7 bases not matched to a gene.